The TCR beta chain described here comes from a study of blood T cells in healthy people across ages. Deletions cut 1 base from V and 4 bases from J, with 9 bases between. The V gene's germline CDR1 is SGHNT and CDR2 YENEEA. The CDR3 has 14 amino acids. A minimum of 5 micrograms of total RNA was extracted per sample. Primers used in a second PCR of about 6 to 11 cycles were a sample-barcoded 5' primer and a J-beta primer mix. Researchers report that each sample yielded at least 2.5 million CDR3-containing paired-end reads. TCRdb independently ran MiXCR on the 5' RACE reads; one entry per CDR3 protein. The sample includes about 670,000 distinct CDR3 sequences, 40% to 50% of them seen just once.

This clonotype was obtained from a man at least 80 years old in good health. The chain has TRBV11-3 and TRBJ2-3; D is unclear. Sequenced material: blood. CDR3 sequence (DNA): TGTGCCAGCAGCTTAGGGGGTACGTCAGATACGCAGTATTTT. Translation gives CASSLGGTSDTQYF. The full variable domain, in which reference TRBV11-3 and TRBJ2-3 provide the parts outside the CDR3, is EAGVVQSPRYKIIEKKQPVAFWCNPISGHNTLYWYLQNLGQGPELLIRYENEEAVDDSQLPKDRFSAERLKGVDSTLKIQPAELGDSAVYLCASSLGGTSDTQYFGPGTRLTVL.